This TCR beta chain was recorded in a study of blood T cell repertoires in COVID-19. Across the whole study: The samples span acute and convalescent COVID-19 from the United States, Italy and Spain. Sources were T cells, B-cell-depleted T cells, or PBMCs; the material itself was cDNA or gDNA.

What the recovered Cohort 3 donors had was two negative PCRs, clearance, or symptom resolution. The CDR3 is 13 amino acids. Germline loops: CDR1 SGHDT, CDR2 YYEEEE. V lost 1 base and J lost 7; bases outside the gene matches: 4. Original processing notes: It was from reference gene primer amplification that nucleated cell counts were estimated. Measured with immunoSEQ multiplex PCR; TCRdb has only the in-frame clones, and not every one. The V and J calls and clone size are taken from that table; D and trimming were inferred from the DNA. Altogether 350,000 to 400,000 clones are present, roughly nine tenths being singletons, with the ten largest covering 2.5% to 3%.

Sequenced material: PBMCs or T cells enriched from blood (not recorded which). The chain carries TRBV5-6 and TRBJ1-2; 7 nucleotides match TRBD1. This clonotype was sampled from a woman between 25 and 40 years old who had recovered from COVID-19. The CDR3 region is CASSLPDRVGYTF. The DNA of the CDR3 is TGTGCCAGCAGCTTGCCCGACAGGGTTGGCTACACCTTC.